The 30 T cell receptor beta chains below were found in one sample sequenced in a study of blood T cell repertoires in COVID-19. Sequencing was performed with immunoSEQ multiplex PCR; in TCRdb, only in-frame clones are kept and a portion is missing. This sample carries around 59,000 clones, 70% to 85% of them seen once, and the ten largest clones take more than 8%. The sample comprised peripheral blood. The source is a human donor in a cohort sampled during active COVID-19.

The rearrangement links TRBV18 to TRBJ1-6; TRBD1 matches 7 bases. The ends lost 8 bases at V and 5 bases at J; junction bases unmatched: 3. The CDR3 is made up of 13 amino acids. The germline CDR1 and CDR2 sequences are KGHSH and LQKENI. The CDR3 DNA is TGTGCCAGCATGGACAGGCATAATTCACCCCTCCACTTT. It codes for CASMDRHNSPLHF.

J is TRBJ2-5 and V is TRBV10-3; 7 bases align to TRBD2. The V gene's germline CDR1 is ENHRY and CDR2 SYGVKD. Germline trimming cut 8 bases from V and 4 bases from J; bases unmatched to any gene: 10. The CDR3 spans 14 residues. The CDR3: CAIGLAGRVETQYF. CDR3 DNA sequence: TGTGCCATCGGGTTAGCGGGCAGAGTAGAGACCCAGTACTTC.

The V gene is TRBV7-9, the J gene TRBJ2-5, with 7 bases fitting TRBD2. Germline CDR1 reads SEHNR; CDR2 reads FQNEAQ (reference sequence). This CDR3 is built from 15 residues. Trimming cost V 7 bases and J 2 bases; bases outside gene matches: 10. DNA for the CDR3: TGTGCCAGCACCGGCGGGGGAGGTAGGCAAGAGACCCAGTACTTC. Its translation is CASTGGGGRQETQYF.

The chain joins TRBV4-2 to TRBJ2-2; TRBD2 aligns across 8 bases. The CDR3 totals 17 residues. Per germline, CDR1 LGHNA and CDR2 YNFKEQ. V gave up 0 bases and J gave up 2 bases; unmatched junction bases: 5. The CDR3 bases are TGTGCCAGCAGCCAAGAGGGAGCGGGAGAAAACACCGGGGAGCTGTTTTTT. Its translation is CASSQEGAGENTGELFF.

The gene calls are TRBV6-4 and TRBJ2-3; perhaps TRBD2 as D (6 bases). The CDR3 runs to 15 residues. Germline-derived CDR1 and CDR2 are MRHNA and SNTAGT. V was shortened by 0 bases and J by 4 bases, with 11 bases between the two germline ends. The CDR3 loop is CASSDSLSGADTQYF. The CDR3 DNA reads TGTGCCAGCAGTGACTCGCTGTCGGGAGCAGATACGCAGTATTTT.

In this sample, this clone is medium-sized (0.01 to 0.1%). The CDR3 loop is CASSSPRGRRAFF. CDR3 bases: TGTGCCAGCAGCTCCCCCCGAGGGCGGAGAGCTTTCTTT. The chain uses TRBV11-2 and TRBJ1-1; D remains unclear. Trimming stripped 4 bases from V and 10 bases from J, with 16 bases between. The CDR3 loop spans 13 amino acids. Germline CDR1 SGHAT, CDR2 FQNNGV.

The table lists this clone with a few counts. The chain has TRBV6-6 and TRBJ2-5, with D unclear. V lost 6 bases and J lost 1, with 3 bases in between. The CDR3 runs to 11 residues. Germline V CDR1 and CDR2: MNHNY, SVGAGI (reference sequence). Here the CDR3 reads CASSRQETQYF. DNA of the CDR3: TGTGCCAGCAGCCGCCAAGAGACCCAGTACTTC.

The rearrangement uses TRBV30 and TRBJ1-5; no definite D call. Per the germline V gene, CDR1 is GTSNPN and CDR2 is SVGIG (reference sequence). Trimming stripped 3 bases from V and 6 bases from J, with 9 bases between. CDR3 length: 12 residues. The CDR3 sequence: CAWSPGIQPQHF. The CDR3, as DNA: TGTGCCTGGAGCCCAGGTATTCAGCCCCAGCATTTT.

This rearrangement joins TRBV7-2 to TRBJ2-2; D perhaps matches TRBD1 (6 bases). The CDR3 loop spans 16 amino acids. The V end was cut by 5 bases, the J end by 0 bases, with 13 bases between. CDR1 SGHTA and CDR2 FQGNSA come from the germline V gene. As DNA, the CDR3 is TGTGCCAGCAGCCTACTGGGGGCACCGAACACCGGGGAGCTGTTTTTT. This translates into CASSLLGAPNTGELFF.

This chain joins TRBV15 and TRBJ1-2, with D possibly matching TRBD1 (5 bases). Germline CDR1 reads LNHNV; CDR2 reads YYDKDF (reference sequence). The CDR3 is 16 residues long. Trimming stripped 3 bases from V and 2 bases from J, with 16 bases between. The DNA for the CDR3 is TGTGCCACCAGCAGTCCTCAGGGAGGGTGGAACTATGGCTACACCTTC. Translating gives CATSSPQGGWNYGYTF.

Only a few counts were recorded for this clone. Different DNA sequences within this sample yield the same CDR3. The V call is TRBV24-1, the J call TRBJ2-1; 7 bases match TRBD1. The CDR3 sequence is 15 residues long. From germline, CDR1 is KGHDR and CDR2 SFDVKD. After removal of 3 bases from V and 5 bases from J, the junction contained 6 bases not matched to a gene. The CDR3 region is CATSDNRGLNNEQFF. CDR3 in DNA: TGTGCCACCAGTGATAACAGGGGCTTGAACAATGAGCAGTTCTTC.

As to this clone: At one end the junction does not follow the germline gene, possibly because of a read error. This chain links TRBV2 with TRBJ2-7, with D perhaps TRBD1 (6 bases). The CDR3 loop spans 14 amino acids. Germline values: CDR1 SNHLY, CDR2 FYNNEI. The CDR3 DNA reads TGTGCCAGCAGAAATCGGGACACCTCTCCTACGAGCGAATTC. This translates into CASRNRDTSPTSEF.

The rearrangement uses TRBV27 and TRBJ1-2; 7 bases match TRBD1. The trim removed 5 bases at V and 0 bases at J, leaving 6 bases unmatched. The CDR3 has 15 residues. Germline CDR1 and CDR2: MNHEY and SMNVEV (reference sequence). CDR3 DNA: TGTGCCAGCAGTCCCAGGGACAGACCTAACTATGGCTACACCTTC. It codes for CASSPRDRPNYGYTF.

This clone was recorded only once. The chain is built from TRBV18 and TRBJ1-1; tentatively, D is TRBD1 (5 bases). The CDR3 consists of 16 residues. V lost 3 bases, J lost 4 bases, and 18 bases lay in between. Germline V lookup: CDR1 KGHSH, CDR2 LQKENI. The CDR3 DNA reads as TGTGCCAGCTCACCCTTCTCGGCAGGGCCAGGCACTGAAGCTTTCTTT. It codes for CASSPFSAGPGTEAFF.

This chain connects TRBV6-5 to TRBJ1-1; D is possibly TRBD1 (5 bases). The CDR3 loop spans 14 amino acids. Germline V gene sequence: CDR1 MNHEY, CDR2 SVGAGI. V gave up 2 bases and J gave up 1 base, with 8 bases separating them. Here the CDR3 DNA reads TGTGCCAGCAGTTACACGACAGCGAACACTGAAGCTTTCTTT. Its translation: CASSYTTANTEAFF.

V gene TRBV27 combines with J gene TRBJ2-5; 11 bases line up with TRBD1. The CDR3 runs 17 residues. From germline, CDR1 is MNHEY and CDR2 SMNVEV (reference sequence). V shed 4 bases and J 3 bases; nucleotides not matched to a gene: 10. In DNA, the CDR3 is TGTGCCAGCAGTTGGAGCCGGACAGGGGGCGAAGAAGAGACCCAGTACTTC. Protein sequence: CASSWSRTGGEEETQYF.

The chain is built from TRBV10-3 and TRBJ2-5; possibly TRBD1 for D (5 bases). Germline lookup yields CDR1 ENHRY and CDR2 SYGVKD. Trimming stripped 2 bases from V and 2 bases from J, with 9 bases between. The CDR3 consists of 14 residues. In DNA, the CDR3 is TGTGCCATCAGTGAGGGAGCAGGGCAAGAGACCCAGTACTTC. Translation gives CAISEGAGQETQYF.

The chain employs TRBV19 and TRBJ2-2; 9 bases are shared with TRBD2. Germline loops: CDR1 LNHDA, CDR2 SQIVND (reference sequence). Trimming cost V 3 bases and J 0 bases; bases outside gene matches: 11. The CDR3 is 19 amino acids. The CDR3 DNA sequence: TGTGCCAGTAGTATCCGGACTAGCGCCTCGGGAGCGAACACCGGGGAGCTGTTTTTT. Translated: CASSIRTSASGANTGELFF.

J is TRBJ2-7 and V is TRBV7-2, with a weak D call TRBD2 (6 bases). V was shortened by 2 bases and J by 0 bases, with 8 bases between the two germline ends. Looked up from germline, CDR1 is SGHTA and CDR2 is FQGNSA. The CDR3 runs 14 residues. The CDR3 DNA sequence: TGTGCCAGCAGCTTACGGGAGAGCTCCTACGAGCAGTACTTC. As protein: CASSLRESSYEQYF. The full variable domain, its missing parts supplied by reference TRBV7-2 and TRBJ2-7, is GAGVSQSPSNKVTEKGKDVELRCDPISGHTALYWYRQSLGQGLEFLIYFQGNSAPDKSGLPSDRFSAERTGGSVSTLTIQRTQQEDSAVYLCASSLRESSYEQYFGPGTRLTVT.

For the CDR3, the DNA is TGTGCCAGCTCACCTCCGACAGGGAAAGTCGTCTACGAGCAGTACTTC. Amino acids: CASSPPTGKVVYEQYF. J is TRBJ2-7 and V is TRBV18; TRBD1 matches at 7 bases. V was clipped by 3 bases and J by 3 bases; unmatched bases: 11. Germline-derived CDR1 and CDR2 are KGHSH and LQKENI. There are 16 residues in the CDR3. Variable domain in full (rest from reference TRBV18 and TRBJ2-7): NAGVMQNPRHLVRRRGQEARLRCSPMKGHSHVYWYRQLPEEGLKFMVYLQKENIIDESGMPKERFSAEFPKEGPSILRIQQVVRGDSAAYFCASSPPTGKVVYEQYFGPGTRLTVT.

The chain links TRBV7-8 to TRBJ1-1, with a weak D call TRBD1 (6 bases). This CDR3 region has 14 residues. Germline-derived CDR1 and CDR2 are SGHVS and FQNEAQ. Trimming left V 2 bases short and J 6 bases short, with 13 bases between. The CDR3 is CASSLTGSTAEAFF. The CDR3 DNA sequence: TGTGCCAGCAGCTTAACAGGGAGTACCGCTGAAGCTTTCTTT.

The J gene is TRBJ2-7, the V gene TRBV16; the D gene is possibly TRBD2 (7 bases). CDR3 length equals 15 residues. V gave up 3 bases and J gave up 6 bases, with 18 bases separating them. Germline V gene lookup returns CDR1 KGHSY and CDR2 FQNENV. The CDR3 spells CASSQSPGGRGEQYF. The CDR3, as DNA: TGTGCCAGCAGCCAGAGCCCGGGGGGCAGGGGCGAGCAGTACTTC.

V usage is TRBV18 and J usage is TRBJ2-7; TRBD1 agrees at 9 bases. Per the germline V gene, CDR1 is KGHSH and CDR2 is LQKENI. The CDR3 length is 14 residues. The ends lost 5 bases at V and 4 bases at J; junction bases unmatched: 6. CDR3: CASSTGGLPYEQYF. CDR3 bases: TGTGCCAGCTCAACAGGGGGCCTTCCTTACGAGCAGTACTTC.

The chain couples TRBV29-1 to TRBJ1-1; TRBD1 might be the D (5 bases). CDR3 length: 14 amino acids. Germline V gene data show CDR1 as SQVTM and CDR2 as ANQGSEA. V was cut by 2 bases and J by 2 bases, with 12 bases left in between. The CDR3 nucleotides read TGCAGCGTTGAACATGAGACAGCAAACACTGAAGCTTTCTTT. Translation gives CSVEHETANTEAFF.

This clone is judged medium-sized. The chain links TRBV6-4 to TRBJ2-3; D is uncertain. The CDR3 runs to 13 residues. Germline CDR1 and CDR2: MRHNA and SNTAGT. Between the trimmed V and J ends, which lost 0 bases and 6 bases, there was a span of 7 bases. The CDR3 loop is CASSDSPSDTQYF. In nucleotides, the CDR3 is TGTGCCAGCAGTGACTCCCCTTCGGATACGCAGTATTTT.

A few counts support this clone. The same CDR3 can be traced to other DNA sequences in this sample. This sequence joins TRBV5-1 and TRBJ2-7; TRBD1 matches at 8 bases. V was pared by 0 bases and J by 1 base, with 3 bases of the junction left unmatched. This CDR3 has 15 residues. Germline-derived CDR1 and CDR2 are SGHRS and YFSETQ. CDR3 nucleotide sequence: TGCGCCAGCAGCTTGGGGCAGGGGGCGTCCTACGAGCAGTACTTC. This translates into CASSLGQGASYEQYF.

V gene TRBV9 combines with J gene TRBJ1-5; 8 positions agree with TRBD1. After removal of 4 bases from V and 0 bases from J, the junction contained 3 bases not matched to a gene. The germline CDR1 and CDR2 sequences are SGDLS and YYNGEE. The CDR3 runs 15 residues. The CDR3 is CASSRTGNSNQPQHF. The DNA of the CDR3 is TGTGCCAGCAGCCGGACAGGGAATAGCAATCAGCCCCAGCATTTT.

This clone was observed once. The chain is built from TRBV6-1 and TRBJ2-1, with D possibly being TRBD2 (5 bases). Germline CDR1 is MNHNS and CDR2 is SASEGT. The CDR3 covers 17 residues. V lost 4 bases, J lost 0 bases, and 16 bases lay in between. The DNA of the CDR3 is TGTGCCAGCAGTGCGGCCAGCGGCGGTAGCTCCTACAATGAGCAGTTCTTC. It encodes CASSAASGGSSYNEQFF.

The V call is TRBV14, the J call TRBJ1-1; 7 nucleotides line up with TRBD1. The CDR3 has 13 amino acids. V shed 3 bases and J 3 bases; nucleotides not matched to a gene: 1. The germline V gene encodes CDR1 SGHDN and CDR2 FVKESK. CDR3 in DNA: TGTGCCAGCAGCCAGGGACAGCACACTGAAGCTTTCTTT. Encoded protein: CASSQGQHTEAFF.

The J gene is TRBJ1-2, the V gene TRBV30; TRBD1 might be the D (5 bases). This CDR3 contains 14 residues. Trimming took off 5 bases at V and 7 bases at J, with 20 bases between the two ends. Germline V gene lookup returns CDR1 GTSNPN and CDR2 SVGIG (reference sequence). The CDR3 here is CAWGEPGTGGGYTF. CDR3 sequence (DNA): TGTGCCTGGGGGGAACCCGGGACTGGAGGTGGCTACACCTTC.